What follows are 11 T cell receptor beta chains derived from one specimen sequenced in a study of T-cell reconstitution after alpha-beta-depleted transplantation in children. The authors prepared the TCRbeta library with unique molecular identifiers. In TCRdb, the PCR reads were re-called with MiXCR into one record per CDR3 protein. The top ten clones hold around 15% of a sample with fewer than 550,000 distinct CDR3 sequences, roughly 11% of them seen once. The sequencing here drew on PBMCs, mostly from graft donor cells, taken 180 days after TCRalphabeta/CD19-depleted stem cell transplant. These receptors were collected from a female patient aged 2-9 years who had a stem cell transplant for aplastic anemia, so the T cells may come from the graft donor.

This clonotype was counted between two and nine times. The chain uses TRBV6-1 and TRBJ2-7, with D perhaps assigned TRBD1 or TRBD2 (8 bases each). The CDR3 is 15 amino acids. The germline gives CDR1 MNHNS, CDR2 SASEGT. V lost 5 bases and J 3 bases, leaving 17 bases between the germline ends. This CDR3 reads CASSREGTGVYEQYV. In nucleotides, the CDR3 is TGTGCCAGCAGTCGGGAGGGGACAGGCGTCTACGAGCAGTACGTC.

This clonotype appeared many times. The chain carries TRBV7-9 and TRBJ2-7, with 7 bases identical to TRBD2. V dropped 5 bases and J dropped 7; count of bases not matched to a gene: 11. The CDR3 extends over 14 amino acids. CDR1 is SEHNR, CDR2 FQNEAQ, per germline (reference sequence). CDR3 nucleotide sequence: TGTGCCAGCAGCCAAGGAGGGTCGGGAGGAGAGCAGTACGTC. Protein product: CASSQGGSGGEQYV.

This clonotype was observed at least ten times. The chain carries TRBV6-5 and TRBJ2-7; 9 bases map to TRBD2. V shed 4 bases, J shed 3 bases, and the junction held 7 bases outside the gene matches. Germline CDR1 MNHEY, CDR2 SVGAGI. The CDR3 runs to 15 residues. This CDR3 is CASSWLAGENYEQYF. CDR3 DNA: TGTGCCAGCAGTTGGTTAGCGGGAGAGAACTACGAGCAGTACTTC.

The genes are TRBV29-1 and TRBJ1-3; D not resolved. The CDR3 extends over 11 amino acids. V was clipped by 5 bases and J by 4 bases, with 6 bases between them. Germline values: CDR1 SQVTM, CDR2 ANQGSEA. This chain's CDR3 is CSVFQGNTIYF. CDR3 coding DNA: TGCAGCGTTTTTCAAGGAAACACCATATATTTT.

This clonotype was counted only a few times. J is TRBJ2-7 and V is TRBV27, with D possibly TRBD2 on 6 matching bases. The CDR3 extends over 14 amino acids. Germline V gene data show CDR1 as MNHEY and CDR2 as SMNVEV (reference sequence). V was clipped by 5 bases and J by 6 bases, with 17 bases between them. The CDR3 loop reads CASSGRDCLCEQYV. In DNA form, the CDR3 reads TGTGCCAGCAGTGGTAGGGACTGCTTATGCGAGCAGTACGTC.

This clonotype was recorded a few times. The chain couples TRBV3-1 to TRBJ2-3; D remains ambiguous. V shed 6 bases and J shed 0 bases, with 19 bases lying between them. This CDR3 is built from 17 residues. The germline CDR1 and CDR2 sequences are LGHDT and YNNKEL (reference sequence). Written as DNA, the CDR3 is TGTGCCAGCAGACACGGCCCATGGACCACCAGCACAGATACGCAGTATTTT. Translating gives CASRHGPWTTSTDTQYF.

This clonotype was detected only once. V is TRBV30 and J is TRBJ1-1; maybe TRBD1 (6 bases). Germline CDR1 GTSNPN, CDR2 SVGIG (reference sequence). Trimming took off 2 bases at V and 5 bases at J, with 15 bases between the two ends. This CDR3 is 14 amino acids long. The CDR3 protein is CAWSPTGLWTEAFF. CDR3 nucleotides: TGTGCCTGGAGTCCAACAGGGCTGTGGACTGAAGCTTTCTTT.

This clonotype was counted between two and nine times. The chain has TRBV12-3 or TRBV12-4 and TRBJ1-2; 7 bases agree with TRBD1. CDR3 length equals 17 residues. Trimming at V came to 1 base and at J to 2 bases, leaving 10 bases not matched to a gene. CDR3 in amino acids: CASSLGGGTVLNYGYTF. The CDR3 DNA is TGTGCCAGCAGTTTAGGCGGGGGGACAGTCCTGAACTATGGCTACACCTTC.

The gene calls are TRBV11-2 and TRBJ1-1; D is unclear. Trimming left V 1 base short and J 7 bases short, with 28 bases between. Per germline, CDR1 SGHAT and CDR2 FQNNGV. This CDR3 spans 19 amino acids. The CDR3 here is CASSLVRAGRVGRFGEAFF. CDR3 coding DNA: TGTGCCAGCAGCTTAGTTCGGGCCGGAAGGGTTGGGCGTTTTGGTGAAGCTTTCTTT. The full variable domain, rest sourced from reference TRBV11-2 and TRBJ1-1, is EAGVAQSPRYKIIEKRQSVAFWCNPISGHATLYWYQQILGQGPKLLIQFQNNGVVDDSQLPKDRFSAERLKGVDSTLKIQPAKLEDSAVYLCASSLVRAGRVGRFGEAFFGQGTRLTVV.

The rearrangement links TRBV20-1 to TRBJ2-2; TRBD2 might be the D (6 bases). From germline, CDR1 is DFQATT and CDR2 SNEGSKA (reference sequence). The V end was cut by 1 base, the J end by 0 bases, with 18 bases between. The CDR3 consists of 18 residues. The CDR3 nucleotides read TGCAGTGCTAGAGCGGAGCCAGCGGGCAACGCGAACACCGGGGAGCTGTTTTTT. This encodes CSARAEPAGNANTGELFF.

In this sample, this clonotype turned up a few times. The V and J genes are TRBV21-1 and TRBJ2-7; the table's D call, TRBD2, was not checked against the DNA. TRBV21-1 represents a pseudogene. There are 19 residues in the CDR3. The DNA of the CDR3 is TGTGCCAGCAGCAAAGAGTTAGCGGGAGGGCCCCAGTCAAGCTACGAGCAGTACGTC. It codes for CASSKELAGGPQSSYEQYV.